This passage covers 26 T cell receptor beta chains from one sample sequenced in a study of CD8 T cells in Susac syndrome. The RNA, about 0.45 to 1 ug, was put through reverse transcription using random hexamers. TCRdb independently ran MiXCR on the immunoSEQ multiplex PCR reads; one entry per CDR3 protein. This sample yields about 120,000 distinct CDR3 sequences, of which about 95% are seen a single time; around 0.1% belongs to the top ten. The material sequenced was CD4+ T cells from PBMCs. These receptors all stem from a human donor in good health.

The V and J genes are TRBV7-9 and TRBJ2-7; TRBD2 aligns across 16 bases. The CDR3 covers 19 residues. J was trimmed by 0 bases and V by 4 bases; bases with no gene match: 9. From germline, CDR1 is SEHNR and CDR2 FQNEAQ (reference sequence). CDR3 sequence reads: CASSYQPGLAGGSSYEQYF. Here the CDR3 DNA reads TGTGCCAGCAGCTACCAACCGGGACTAGCGGGAGGGAGCTCCTACGAGCAGTACTTC.

The chain carries TRBV25-1 and TRBJ1-1, with 7 bases identical to TRBD1. The junction had 11 bases not matched to a gene; V was cut back by 6 bases and J by 1 base. This CDR3 has 16 amino acids. Germline assignment: CDR1 MGHDK and CDR2 SYGVNS. CDR3 sequence reads: CASSETNRGGNTEAFF. The CDR3 DNA reads as TGTGCCAGCAGCGAGACCAACAGGGGAGGGAACACTGAAGCTTTCTTT.

The chain uses TRBV5-1 and TRBJ2-1; no clear D gene. Trimming took 5 bases from V and 8 from J, leaving 8 bases between them. The CDR3 length is 11 residues. Per the germline V gene, CDR1 is SGHRS and CDR2 is YFSETQ. CDR3 region: CASRYEDEQFF. The CDR3 coding sequence is TGCGCCAGCAGATATGAGGATGAGCAGTTCTTC.

The CDR3 region is CASSVDTGVVRLFF. In nucleotides, the CDR3 is TGTGCCAGCAGTGTTGACACCGGCGTAGTTAGGCTGTTTTTT. The chain employs TRBV6-2 or TRBV6-3 and TRBJ2-2; no clear D gene. Germline V gene data show CDR1 as MNHEY and CDR2 as SVGEGT. The CDR3 length is 14 residues. Trimming pared 5 bases from V and 13 bases from J, leaving 20 bases between.

The chain joins TRBV28 to TRBJ1-2; unclear D gene. CDR1 is MDHEN, CDR2 SYDVKM, per germline. This CDR3 contains 17 residues. The V gene lost 3 bases and the J gene lost 0 bases, with 17 bases spanning the gap. Here the CDR3 DNA reads TGTGCCAGCAGTTTGAACACTTGGCCACCATCTAACTATGGCTACACCTTC. It translates to CASSLNTWPPSNYGYTF.

The V gene is TRBV7-3, the J gene TRBJ2-3, with 10 bases that match TRBD2. This CDR3 is built from 16 residues. V lost 2 bases, J lost 4 bases, and 6 bases stayed unmatched. Germline CDR1 and CDR2: SGHTA and FQGTGA. The CDR3: CASSLSQAGGPDTQYF. The DNA of the CDR3 is TGTGCCAGCAGCTTATCCCAAGCGGGAGGGCCAGATACGCAGTATTTT.

This chain connects TRBV12-3 or TRBV12-4 to TRBJ1-1, with a possible D match to TRBD1 (5 bases). This CDR3 region has 14 residues. Between the trimmed V and J ends, which lost 6 bases and 5 bases, there was a span of 16 bases. CDR3 amino acids: CASRGEWGWTEAFF. The DNA of the CDR3 is TGTGCCAGCAGGGGGGAGTGGGGTTGGACTGAAGCTTTCTTT.

The V gene is TRBV29-1, the J gene TRBJ2-5, with 8 positions matching TRBD2. The CDR3 runs to 14 residues. Per the germline V gene, CDR1 is SQVTM and CDR2 is ANQGSEA. V gave up 4 bases and J gave up 5 bases; unmatched junction bases: 9. The CDR3 region has the DNA TGCAGCGTTGCCCCTAAGGCGGGGGGTGAGACCCAGTACTTC. Translation: CSVAPKAGGETQYF.

This chain connects TRBV2 to TRBJ2-5; 7 bases map to TRBD1. J gave up 6 bases and V 4 bases, and 8 bases lay outside the gene matches. CDR3 length: 14 amino acids. Per germline, CDR1 SNHLY and CDR2 FYNNEI. The CDR3 loop is CASSGDRAGQTQYF. The CDR3 DNA sequence: TGTGCCAGCAGTGGTGACAGGGCTGGGCAGACCCAGTACTTC. The variable domain in full, completed from reference TRBV2 and TRBJ2-5, reads EPEVTQTPSHQVTQMGQEVILRCVPISNHLYFYWYRQILGQKVEFLVSFYNNEISEKSEIFDDQFSVERPDGSNFTLKIRSTKLEDSAMYFCASSGDRAGQTQYFGPGTRLLVL.

V usage is TRBV20-1 and J usage is TRBJ2-1; 13 positions match TRBD2. The germline V gene has CDR1 DFQATT and CDR2 SNEGSKA (reference sequence). V lost 6 bases, J lost 9 bases, and 11 bases stayed unmatched. This CDR3 comprises 15 residues. The CDR3 loop reads CSARLAGGLSVEQFF. CDR3 coding DNA: TGCAGTGCGAGACTAGCGGGAGGTCTCTCTGTTGAGCAGTTCTTC.

This sequence joins TRBV20-1 and TRBJ2-7, with 7 bases matching TRBD2. CDR1 and CDR2 (germline): DFQATT, SNEGSKA (reference sequence). Trimming cost V 7 bases and J 6 bases; bases outside gene matches: 12. The length of the CDR3 is 13 residues. The CDR3 nucleotides are TGCAGTGTTCCGAGTCCGGGAGGACCCGAGCAGTACTTC. It is translated as CSVPSPGGPEQYF.

V and J are TRBV12-5 and TRBJ1-1; the D is unclear. This CDR3 is built from 12 residues. Germline-derived CDR1 and CDR2 are LGHNT and FRNRAP. Trimming stripped 1 base from V and 3 bases from J, with 3 bases between. CDR3 amino acids: CASGLEYTEAFF. The CDR3 DNA reads as TGTGCTAGTGGTTTGGAGTACACTGAAGCTTTCTTT.

The chain couples TRBV6-4 to TRBJ2-3; tentative D call: TRBD1 (5 bases). The CDR3 length is 13 residues. V was shortened by 2 bases and J by 3 bases, with 6 bases between the two germline ends. Germline CDR1 and CDR2: MRHNA and SNTAGT. CDR3 nucleotide sequence: TGTGCCAGCAGTGACGGGGCGACAGATACGCAGTATTTT. Translating it yields CASSDGATDTQYF.

The CDR3 here is CASSVAGDRGNSPLHF. The CDR3 DNA follows: TGTGCCAGCAGCGTAGCTGGGGACAGGGGGAATTCACCCCTCCACTTT. The V gene is TRBV9, the J gene TRBJ1-6, with 11 bases fitting TRBD1. This CDR3 spans 16 amino acids. Looked up from germline, CDR1 is SGDLS and CDR2 is YYNGEE. Trimming cost V 0 bases and J 7 bases; bases outside gene matches: 3. The full variable domain, rest sourced from reference TRBV9 and TRBJ1-6, is DSGVTQTPKHLITATGQRVTLRCSPRSGDLSVYWYQQSLDQGLQFLIQYYNGEERAKGNILERFSAQQFPDLHSELNLSSLELGDSALYFCASSVAGDRGNSPLHFGNGTRLTVT.

The chain recombines TRBV20-1 with TRBJ2-1, with no clear D. The CDR3 totals 11 residues. Looked up from germline, CDR1 is DFQATT and CDR2 is SNEGSKA (reference sequence). V was shortened by 6 bases and J by 12 bases, with 15 bases between the two germline ends. The CDR3 region is CSAPELGRQFF. The DNA for the CDR3 is TGCAGTGCCCCAGAGTTGGGTCGGCAGTTCTTC.

The V call is TRBV6-2 or TRBV6-3, the J call TRBJ2-2, with D perhaps given as TRBD1 or TRBD2 (5 bases each). This CDR3 comprises 13 residues. V lost 3 bases and J lost 4, with 6 bases in between. Germline values: CDR1 MNHEY, CDR2 SVGEGT. DNA of the CDR3: TGTGCCAGCAGTTATGGGGGCACCGGGGAGCTGTTTTTT. Translated: CASSYGGTGELFF.

This chain links TRBV12-3 or TRBV12-4 with TRBJ1-1; D remains unclear. The CDR3 is 14 residues long. Trimming pared 7 bases from V and 1 base from J, leaving 13 bases between. CDR3: CASIPAEGNTEAFF. Written as DNA, the CDR3 is TGTGCCAGCATACCCGCGGAGGGGAACACTGAAGCTTTCTTT.

The table lists this clonotype with a count of one. The rearrangement uses TRBV10-3 and TRBJ2-7, with TRBD1 matching over 8 bases. This CDR3 region has 13 residues. Germline CDR1 ENHRY, CDR2 SYGVKD. V trimming: 4 bases; J trimming: 2 bases; junction bases outside the gene matches: 1. CDR3 nucleotides: TGTGCCATCAGTGGGACAGGGACCTACGAGCAGTACTTC. Protein product: CAISGTGTYEQYF.

The rearrangement uses TRBV18 and TRBJ2-1; 12 bases fit TRBD2. Germline V gives CDR1 KGHSH, CDR2 LQKENI. The CDR3 sequence is 16 residues long. Trimming cost V 3 bases and J 4 bases; bases outside gene matches: 4. CDR3 sequence (DNA): TGTGCCAGCTCACCTCTAGCGGGAGGGGCATACAATGAGCAGTTCTTC. It encodes CASSPLAGGAYNEQFF.

This clonotype appeared once. The genes are TRBV30 and TRBJ1-5; the D gene is possibly TRBD1 (6 bases). Germline V lookup: CDR1 GTSNPN, CDR2 SVGIG (reference sequence). Deletions cut 1 base from V and 5 bases from J, with 9 bases between. The CDR3 spans 13 residues. The CDR3 protein is CAWSAGADQPQHF. The CDR3 bases are TGTGCCTGGAGTGCGGGGGCGGATCAGCCCCAGCATTTT.

The chain combines TRBV29-1 with TRBJ2-3, with no clear D. The ends were cut back, 4 bases at V and 0 bases at J, with 11 bases in the middle. This CDR3 is built from 14 residues. Per the germline V gene, CDR1 is SQVTM and CDR2 is ANQGSEA. CDR3 region: CSVAPLFSTDTQYF. The CDR3 DNA is TGCAGCGTTGCTCCCCTCTTTAGCACAGATACGCAGTATTTT.

The chain has TRBV7-2 and TRBJ2-3; D is ambiguous. Looked up from germline, CDR1 is SGHTA and CDR2 is FQGNSA. V was shortened by 5 bases and J by 0 bases, with 12 bases between the two germline ends. The CDR3 is 15 residues long. The DNA for the CDR3 is TGTGCCAGCAGCCCCCTTTATGTCAGCACAGATACGCAGTATTTT. It encodes CASSPLYVSTDTQYF. The whole variable domain, filled in from reference TRBV7-2 and TRBJ2-3, reads GAGVSQSPSNKVTEKGKDVELRCDPISGHTALYWYRQSLGQGLEFLIYFQGNSAPDKSGLPSDRFSAERTGGSVSTLTIQRTQQEDSAVYLCASSPLYVSTDTQYFGPGTRLTVL.

As DNA, the CDR3 is TGCGCCAGCAGCGGGGGGACAGAGCAAGAGACCCAGTACTTC. Amino acid sequence: CASSGGTEQETQYF. The gene calls are TRBV5-1 and TRBJ2-5; TRBD1 is a possible D gene (7 bases). V shed 4 bases and J shed 2 bases, with 12 bases lying between them. This CDR3 is built from 14 residues. Germline CDR1 SGHRS, CDR2 YFSETQ. The whole variable domain, filled in from reference TRBV5-1 and TRBJ2-5, reads KAGVTQTPRYLIKTRGQQVTLSCSPISGHRSVSWYQQTPGQGLQFLFEYFSETQRNKGNFPGRFSGRQFSNSRSEMNVSTLELGDSALYLCASSGGTEQETQYFGPGTRLLVL.

The chain has TRBV3-1 and TRBJ1-2; maybe TRBD1 (5 bases). Trimming shortened V by 2 bases and J by 12 bases, and 16 bases separated the two germline ends. The CDR3 has 13 residues. From germline, CDR1 is LGHDT and CDR2 YNNKEL (reference sequence). The CDR3 DNA is TGTGCCAGCAGCCAACCCGGGACCTCTAGTGACACCTTC. It is translated as CASSQPGTSSDTF.

This chain links TRBV12-3 or TRBV12-4 with TRBJ1-2; 8 bases align to TRBD1. The CDR3 has 13 residues. With V trimmed by 6 bases and J by 7 bases, 7 bases remained unmatched. The CDR3 is CASRSQGVGGYTF. CDR3 sequence (DNA): TGTGCCAGCAGGTCACAGGGGGTCGGTGGCTACACCTTC.

J is TRBJ1-2 and V is TRBV30; TRBD1 aligns across 8 bases. Germline V gene data show CDR1 as GTSNPN and CDR2 as SVGIG (reference sequence). V gave up 3 bases and J gave up 0 bases; unmatched junction bases: 0. The CDR3 totals 13 residues. The DNA for the CDR3 is TGTGCCTGGAGGGGACAGGCTAACTATGGCTACACCTTC. It specifies CAWRGQANYGYTF.